This T cell receptor (beta chain) was profiled in a study of blood T cell repertoires in COVID-19. The CDR3 is made up of 15 amino acids. Per the germline V gene, CDR1 is MNHEY and CDR2 is SVGAGI. The trim removed 8 bases at V and 1 base at J, leaving 8 bases unmatched. Produced via immunoSEQ multiplex PCR; TCRdb's table is partial and in-frame only. The sample yields some 350,000 clones, about 90% seen once. The chain recombines TRBV6-5 with TRBJ2-1; 7 bases fit TRBD2. The sequence was collected from a woman aged 25 to 39 with COVID-19, enrolled during active disease. The specimen was peripheral blood. CDR3 loop: CASGSGGGSYNEQFF. In DNA form, the CDR3 reads TGTGCCAGCGGTTCAGGCGGGGGATCCTACAATGAGCAGTTCTTC.